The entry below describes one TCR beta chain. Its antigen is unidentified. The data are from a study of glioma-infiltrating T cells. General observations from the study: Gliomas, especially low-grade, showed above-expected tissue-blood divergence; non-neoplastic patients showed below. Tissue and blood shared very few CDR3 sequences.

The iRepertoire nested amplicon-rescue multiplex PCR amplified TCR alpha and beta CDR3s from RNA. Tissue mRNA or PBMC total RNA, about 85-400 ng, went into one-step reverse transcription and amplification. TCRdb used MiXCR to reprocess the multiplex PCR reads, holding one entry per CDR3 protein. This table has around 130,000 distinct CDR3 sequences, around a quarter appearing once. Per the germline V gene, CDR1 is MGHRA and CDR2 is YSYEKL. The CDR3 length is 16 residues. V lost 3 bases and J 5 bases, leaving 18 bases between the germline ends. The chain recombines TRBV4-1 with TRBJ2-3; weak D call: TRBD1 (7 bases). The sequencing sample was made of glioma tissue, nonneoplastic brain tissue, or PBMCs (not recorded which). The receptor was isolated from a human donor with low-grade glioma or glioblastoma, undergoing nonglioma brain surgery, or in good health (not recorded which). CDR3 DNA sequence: TGCGCCAGCAGCCACCGGGAGAGGGGGCTTATAGATACGCAGTATTTT. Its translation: CASSHRERGLIDTQYF.